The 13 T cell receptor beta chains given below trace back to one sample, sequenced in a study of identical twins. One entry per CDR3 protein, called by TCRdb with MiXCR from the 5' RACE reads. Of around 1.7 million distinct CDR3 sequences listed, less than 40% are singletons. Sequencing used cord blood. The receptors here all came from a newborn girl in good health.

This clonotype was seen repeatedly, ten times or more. The CDR3 loop is CSVEVATDTQYF. In DNA, the CDR3 is TGCAGCGTTGAAGTGGCCACAGATACGCAGTATTTT. This rearrangement joins TRBV29-1 to TRBJ2-3; no definite D call. Germline CDR1 reads SQVTM; CDR2 reads ANQGSEA. V was pared by 1 base and J by 2 bases, with 4 bases between. The CDR3 is 12 amino acids.

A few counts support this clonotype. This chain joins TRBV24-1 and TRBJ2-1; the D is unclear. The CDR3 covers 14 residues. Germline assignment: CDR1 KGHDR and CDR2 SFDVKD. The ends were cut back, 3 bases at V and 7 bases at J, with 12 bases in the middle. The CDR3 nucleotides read TGTGCCACCAGTGATATGGACCGGCCTAATGAGCAGTTCTTC. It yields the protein CATSDMDRPNEQFF.

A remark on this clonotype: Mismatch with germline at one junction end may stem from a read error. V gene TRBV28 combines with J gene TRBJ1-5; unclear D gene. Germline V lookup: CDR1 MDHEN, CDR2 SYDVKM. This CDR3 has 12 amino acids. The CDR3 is CAGSEWGQPQHF. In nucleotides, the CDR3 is TGTGCCGGCAGCGAGTGGGGTCAGCCCCAGCATTTT.

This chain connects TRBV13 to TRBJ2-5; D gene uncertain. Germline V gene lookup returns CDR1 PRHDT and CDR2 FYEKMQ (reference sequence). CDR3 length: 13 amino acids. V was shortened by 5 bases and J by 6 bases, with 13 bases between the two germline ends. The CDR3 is CASSPANGQTQYF. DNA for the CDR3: TGTGCCAGCAGCCCCGCCAACGGACAGACCCAGTACTTC.

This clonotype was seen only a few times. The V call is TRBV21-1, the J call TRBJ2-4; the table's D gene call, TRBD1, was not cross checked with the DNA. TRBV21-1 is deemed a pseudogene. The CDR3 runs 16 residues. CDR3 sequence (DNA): TGTGCCAGCATCGGGCGGTCGGCTACCTTACAAAACATTCAGTACTTC. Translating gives CASIGRSATLQNIQYF.

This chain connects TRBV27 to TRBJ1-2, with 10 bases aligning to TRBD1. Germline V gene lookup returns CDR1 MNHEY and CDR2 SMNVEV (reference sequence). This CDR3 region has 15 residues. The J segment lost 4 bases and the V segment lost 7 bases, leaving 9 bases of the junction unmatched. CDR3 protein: CASNLRDRGLYGYTF. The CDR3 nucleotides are TGTGCCAGCAATCTCCGGGACAGGGGACTCTATGGCTACACCTTC.

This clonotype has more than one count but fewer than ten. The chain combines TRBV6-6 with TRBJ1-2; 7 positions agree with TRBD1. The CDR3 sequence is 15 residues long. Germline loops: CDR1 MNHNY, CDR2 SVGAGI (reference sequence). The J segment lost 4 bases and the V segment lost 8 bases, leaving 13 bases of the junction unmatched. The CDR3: CASSQGPGGFYGYTF. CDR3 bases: TGTGCCAGCTCCCAGGGCCCAGGGGGGTTCTATGGCTACACCTTC.

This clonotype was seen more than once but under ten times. CDR3 in amino acids: CASSNGWGETQYF. The CDR3 DNA reads as TGTGCCAGCAGCAATGGATGGGGGGAGACCCAGTACTTC. The V gene is TRBV28, the J gene TRBJ2-5; the D gene could be TRBD1 or TRBD2 (5 bases each). The CDR3 sequence is 13 residues long. In germline, CDR1 is MDHEN, CDR2 SYDVKM. V lost 6 bases, J lost 5 bases, and 13 bases lay in between. Together with reference TRBV28 and TRBJ2-5, the CDR3 gives the full variable domain: DVKVTQSSRYLVKRTGEKVFLECVQDMDHENMFWYRQDPGLGLRLIYFSYDVKMKEKGDIPEGYSVSREKKERFSLILESASTNQTSMYLCASSNGWGETQYFGPGTRLLVL.

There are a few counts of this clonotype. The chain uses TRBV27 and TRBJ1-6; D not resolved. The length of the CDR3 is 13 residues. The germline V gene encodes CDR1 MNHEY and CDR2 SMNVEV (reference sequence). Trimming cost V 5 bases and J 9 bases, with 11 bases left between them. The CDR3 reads CASSQDPGSPLHF. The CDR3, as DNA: TGTGCCAGCAGTCAGGACCCAGGTTCACCCCTCCACTTT.

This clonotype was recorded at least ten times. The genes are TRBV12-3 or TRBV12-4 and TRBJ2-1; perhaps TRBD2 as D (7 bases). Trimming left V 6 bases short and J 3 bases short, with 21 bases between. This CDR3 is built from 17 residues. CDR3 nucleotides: TGTGCCAGCAGCCCTTTTTCGGGGGGCGCAATCTACAATGAGCAGTTCTTC. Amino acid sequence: CASSPFSGGAIYNEQFF.

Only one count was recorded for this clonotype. CDR3 protein: CASSPTTLPTDTQYF. The CDR3 nucleotides read TGTGCCAGCAGCCCGACGACTCTGCCCACAGATACGCAGTATTTT. The chain recombines TRBV7-2 with TRBJ2-3; D is undetermined. Germline CDR1 and CDR2: SGHTA and FQGNSA. The V and J ends lost 5 bases and 2 bases respectively, with 14 bases between them. CDR3 length: 15 residues.

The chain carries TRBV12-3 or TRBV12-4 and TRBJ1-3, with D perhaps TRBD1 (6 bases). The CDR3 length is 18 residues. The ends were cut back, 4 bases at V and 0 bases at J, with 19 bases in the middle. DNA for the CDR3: TGTGCCAGCAGTTCCCTCGGGGGACACTCTTCCTCTGGAAACACCATATATTTT. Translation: CASSSLGGHSSSGNTIYF.

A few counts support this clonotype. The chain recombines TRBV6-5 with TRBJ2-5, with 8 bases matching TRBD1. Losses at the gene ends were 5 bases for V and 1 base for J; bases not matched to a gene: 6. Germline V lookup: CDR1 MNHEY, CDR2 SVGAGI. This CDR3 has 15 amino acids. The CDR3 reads CASSRQGSSQETQYF. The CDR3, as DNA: TGTGCCAGCAGTCGACAGGGGAGTAGCCAAGAGACCCAGTACTTC.